Listed below are T cell receptor beta chains from one sample, sequenced in a study of shared clonotypes between healthy human individuals. Generated by immunoSEQ multiplex PCR, the TCRdb table keeps only in-frame clones and is missing some. Of 1.5 million to 2.5 million clones in the sample, about 95% are singletons; the top ten hold 0.95% to 1.5%. Sequenced: naive CD8+ T cells sorted from blood. The receptors stem from a man aged 18 to 35 in good health. The CDR3 runs from the conserved cysteine through the conserved F or W. The D gene is left open where the match is weak.

V gene	D gene	CDR3 protein
TRBV4-1	NA	CASSQDGDQPQHF
TRBV5-6	NA	CASTSWTVFSSTDTQYF
TRBV6-6	NA	CASTLLVRDEQFF
TRBV10-1	TRBD1	CASSKPPTGAWYEQYF
TRBV29-1	TRBD2	CSVEDRGPGLAGAGDIQYF
TRBV6-5	NA	CASSYSTPTSYEQYF
TRBV4-1	NA	CASSQVSNEQFF
TRBV9	TRBD1	CASSAQRDRDGTDTQYF
TRBV28	NA	CASSPGRGIQMTDEKLFF
TRBV15	NA	CATSRAGGSGDTQYF
TRBV27	NA	CASSLGPEIPEQYF
TRBV10-1	NA	CASRDSRPGANVLTF
TRBV6-5	TRBD2	CASSQGTSGFGTQYF
TRBV29-1	TRBD1	CSVGFDRGRAFF
TRBV7-8	TRBD2	CASSSGLAGVPYEQYF
TRBV27	NA	CASSFIGVAPYGYTF
TRBV14	NA	CASSHRDTSVPYEQYF
TRBV6-5	NA	CASTNPAALYEQYF
TRBV19	NA	CASISRDGKEKLFF
TRBV29-1	NA	CSAGVEALYGYTF
TRBV4-1	TRBD2	CASSQREGGDNEQFF
TRBV2	NA	CASSVGVATEAFF
TRBV29-1	NA	CSVLQGYEQYF
TRBV5-1	NA	CASSPKWDSSYNEQFF
TRBV9	NA	CASSVGGPGTEAFF
TRBV15	NA	CATSRDLASSYEQYF
TRBV5-1	NA	CASSSPGLRPSGANVLTF
TRBV11-2	NA	CASSLDRQTNNYGYTF
TRBV4-1	TRBD1	CASSQDWGQGYEQYF
TRBV27	TRBD2	CASSSPPPGLAGVYEQYF
TRBV19	NA	CASSANQNTEAFF
TRBV27	NA	CASSLGWDQPQHF
TRBV27	NA	CASSPGSYEQYF
TRBV4-3	NA	CASSQDRGETYEQYF
TRBV7-9	NA	CASSLALGGATEAFF
TRBV12-5	TRBD1	CASGLTQGASYEQYF
TRBV13	NA	CASSGDKAYEQYF
TRBV5-1	TRBD2	CASNVGVAGEPFNTGELFF
TRBV7-2	NA	CASSLDWTSVNTEAFF
TRBV6-5	NA	CASRTQGITYEQYF
TRBV28	TRBD1	CASSFSGQPNARYF
TRBV7-9	TRBD1	CASSSGQGQAFYEQYF
TRBV30	TRBD2	CAWSYDSGGYEQYF
TRBV5-6	NA	CASSLGGVQPQHF
TRBV5-1	NA	CASSLDRVEAFF
TRBV6-4	NA	CASSDSAVNEQFF
TRBV7-9	NA	CASSYNNPGQYF
TRBV13	TRBD2	CASSFRLAGGAYNEQFF
TRBV10-3	NA	CAISEQVDGQFF
TRBV25-1	NA	CASSDWGDINQETQYF
TRBV6-6	TRBD1	CASSLQGAQTEAFF
TRBV9	NA	CASSLGGTDTQYF
TRBV7-2	NA	CASSYPEAGDYGYTF
TRBV7-9	NA	CASSPSITGLDEQYF
TRBV18	TRBD1	CASSPGQGRTGELFF